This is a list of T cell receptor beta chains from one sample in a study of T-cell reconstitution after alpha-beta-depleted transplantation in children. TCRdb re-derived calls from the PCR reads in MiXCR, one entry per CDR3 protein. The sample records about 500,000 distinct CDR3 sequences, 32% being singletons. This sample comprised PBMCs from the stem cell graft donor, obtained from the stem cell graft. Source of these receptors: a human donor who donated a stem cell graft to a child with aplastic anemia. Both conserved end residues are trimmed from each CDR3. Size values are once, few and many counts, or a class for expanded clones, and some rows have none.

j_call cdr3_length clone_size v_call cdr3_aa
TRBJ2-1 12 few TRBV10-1 ASSERQGYNEQF
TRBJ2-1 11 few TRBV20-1 SARDPGVHEQF
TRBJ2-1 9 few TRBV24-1 ATSDEVEQF
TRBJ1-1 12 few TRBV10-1 ASTHMERSTEAF
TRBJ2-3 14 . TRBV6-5 ASSYGAGGHGDTQY
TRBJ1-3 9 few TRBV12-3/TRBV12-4 ASSFRTAIY
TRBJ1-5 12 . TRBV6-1 ASRVNSDNQPQH
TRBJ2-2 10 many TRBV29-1 SVIRVTGELF
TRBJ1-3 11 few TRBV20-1 SAGPFSGNTIY
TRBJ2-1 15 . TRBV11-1 ASSQMVGQGAYNEQF
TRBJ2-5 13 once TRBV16 ASSNYRDSQETQY